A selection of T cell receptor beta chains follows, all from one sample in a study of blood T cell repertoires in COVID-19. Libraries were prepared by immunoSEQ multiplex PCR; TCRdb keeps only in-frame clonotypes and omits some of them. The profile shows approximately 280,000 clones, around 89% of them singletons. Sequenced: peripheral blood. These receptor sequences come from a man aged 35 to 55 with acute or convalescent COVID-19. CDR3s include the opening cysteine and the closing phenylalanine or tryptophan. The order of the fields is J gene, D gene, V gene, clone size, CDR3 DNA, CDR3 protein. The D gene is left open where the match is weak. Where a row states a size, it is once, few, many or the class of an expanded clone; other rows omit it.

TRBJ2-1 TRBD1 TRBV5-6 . TGTGCCAGCAGCAGTCTAAAAGACAGGGGGCTTGGCAATGAGCAGTTCTTC CASSSLKDRGLGNEQFF
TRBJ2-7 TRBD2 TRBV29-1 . TGCAGCGTCCAAGGGGTATTCAGCGGGGGGATTCTCGACGAGCAGTACTTC CSVQGVFSGGILDEQYF
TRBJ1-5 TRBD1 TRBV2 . TGTGCCAGCAGTGAGTGGCAGGGGGTTGGCCAGCCCCAGCATTTT CASSEWQGVGQPQHF
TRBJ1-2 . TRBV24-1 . TGTGCCACCAGTGATTTTCAGGTTGGCTACACCTTC CATSDFQVGYTF
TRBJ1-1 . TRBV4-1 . TGCGCCAGCAGCCAATCGGGGGGGAAAGGTACTGAAGCTTTCTTT CASSQSGGKGTEAFF
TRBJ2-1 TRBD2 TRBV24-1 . TGTGCCACCAGTGATGCGGCGCTAGCGGGGTTCGATGAGCAGTTCTTC CATSDAALAGFDEQFF
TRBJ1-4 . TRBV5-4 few TGTGCCAGCAGCCCACAGCCTGCAACTAATGAAAAACTGTTTTTT CASSPQPATNEKLFF
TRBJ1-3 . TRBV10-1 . TGCGCCAGATTTTCGGCGGGAGACGGAAACACCATATATTTT CARFSAGDGNTIYF
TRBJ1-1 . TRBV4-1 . TGCGCCAGCAGCCCCGGAGGAGCGATGAACACTGAAGCTTTCTTT CASSPGGAMNTEAFF
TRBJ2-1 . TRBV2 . TGTGCCAGCAGCCTACTAGGCGTCGATGAGCAGTTCTTC CASSLLGVDEQFF
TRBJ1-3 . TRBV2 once TGTGCCAGCAGTTCGACACCGTTCCTCTCTGGAAACACCATATATTTT CASSSTPFLSGNTIYF
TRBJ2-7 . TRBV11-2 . TGTGCCAGCAGCTCCGGGTGGTCTGAGGAGATCTCCTACGAGCAGTACTTC CASSSGWSEEISYEQYF
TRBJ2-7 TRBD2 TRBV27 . TGTGCCAGCAGCCCCACCGGGGGGGTCCCCTCCTACGAGCAGTACTTC CASSPTGGVPSYEQYF
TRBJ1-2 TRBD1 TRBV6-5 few TGTGCCAGCAGCTCCCGGACAGGGTTCGGCTATGGCTACACCTTC CASSSRTGFGYGYTF
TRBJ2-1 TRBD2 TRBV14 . TGTGCCAGCAGCCAAAGAACTAGCGGGGGGCAGGGTGAGCAGTTCTTC CASSQRTSGGQGEQFF
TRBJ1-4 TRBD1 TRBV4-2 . TGTGCCAGCAGCCTCGGGAGGGGGCGCTTCTCGGAAAAACTGTTTTTT CASSLGRGRFSEKLFF
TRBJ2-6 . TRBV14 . TGTGCCAGCAGCCCCCTTCAGGGGGAGGATCTAGGGGCCAACGTCCTGACTTTC CASSPLQGEDLGANVLTF
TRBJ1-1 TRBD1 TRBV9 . TGTGCCAGCAGCTCCCCCGTGACAGGGCTCAATGGCACTGAAGCTTTCTTT CASSSPVTGLNGTEAFF
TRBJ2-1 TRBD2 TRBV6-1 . TGTGCCAGCAGTGAATGGGCGGGGGAGACCTACAATGAGCAGTTCTTC CASSEWAGETYNEQFF
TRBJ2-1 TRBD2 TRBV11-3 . TGTGCCAGCAGCCTCCGAGCGGGAAGCTCCTACAATGAGCAGTTCTTC CASSLRAGSSYNEQFF
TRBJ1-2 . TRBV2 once TGTGCCAGCACCCTAAGGGGCAGGACAGATAACTATGGCTACACCTTC CASTLRGRTDNYGYTF
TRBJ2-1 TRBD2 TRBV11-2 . TGTGCCAGCAGCCCCGGGGGGGCCGGAAATGAGCAGTTCTTC CASSPGGAGNEQFF
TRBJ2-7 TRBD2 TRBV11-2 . TGTGCCAGCAGCTGGGGACTAGCGGGGGCAAACTCATACGAGCAGTACTTC CASSWGLAGANSYEQYF
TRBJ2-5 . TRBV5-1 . TGCGCCAGCAGCGGGACGACTAGTCTCGGAGAGACCCAGTACTTC CASSGTTSLGETQYF
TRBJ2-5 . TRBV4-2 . TGTGCCAGCAGCCAAGGTTCGGGTCGAGAGACCCAGTACTTC CASSQGSGRETQYF
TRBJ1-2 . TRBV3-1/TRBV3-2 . TGTGCCAGCAGCCCGGCAGGGGACTATGGCTACACCTTC CASSPAGDYGYTF
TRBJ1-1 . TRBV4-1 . TGCGCCAGCAGCCAAGAAATGAACAGCCTTAACACTGAAGCTTTCTTT CASSQEMNSLNTEAFF
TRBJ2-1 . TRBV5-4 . TGTGCCAGCAGCACCGGACCGGGGAATGAGCAGTTCTTC CASSTGPGNEQFF
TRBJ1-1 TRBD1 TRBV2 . TGTGCCAGCACTAATCAGGGGGCGGGAGACACTGAAGCTTTCTTT CASTNQGAGDTEAFF